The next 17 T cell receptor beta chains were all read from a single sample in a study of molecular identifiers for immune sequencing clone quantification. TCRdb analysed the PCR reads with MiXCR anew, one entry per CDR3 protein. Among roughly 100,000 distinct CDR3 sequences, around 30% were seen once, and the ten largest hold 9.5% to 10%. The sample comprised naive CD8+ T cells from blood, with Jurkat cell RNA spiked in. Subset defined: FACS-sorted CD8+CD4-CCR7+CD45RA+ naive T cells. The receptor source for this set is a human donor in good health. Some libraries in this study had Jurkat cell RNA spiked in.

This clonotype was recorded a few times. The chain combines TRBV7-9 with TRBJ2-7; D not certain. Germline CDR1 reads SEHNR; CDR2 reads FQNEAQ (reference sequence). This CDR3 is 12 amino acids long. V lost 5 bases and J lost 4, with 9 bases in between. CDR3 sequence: CASSQDRYEQYF. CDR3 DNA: TGTGCCAGCAGCCAAGATCGGTACGAGCAGTACTTC.

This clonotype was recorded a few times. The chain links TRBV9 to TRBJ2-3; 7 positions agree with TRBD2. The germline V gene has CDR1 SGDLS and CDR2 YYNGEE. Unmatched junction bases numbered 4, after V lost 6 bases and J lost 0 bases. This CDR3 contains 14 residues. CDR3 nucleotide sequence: TGTGCCAGCAAGGGCGGGAGCAGCACAGATACGCAGTATTTT. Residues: CASKGGSSTDTQYF.

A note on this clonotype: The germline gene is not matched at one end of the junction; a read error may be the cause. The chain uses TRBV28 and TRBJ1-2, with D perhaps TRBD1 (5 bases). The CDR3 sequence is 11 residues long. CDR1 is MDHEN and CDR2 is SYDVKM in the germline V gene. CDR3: CVSSLQDGYTF. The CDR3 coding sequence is TGTGTCAGCAGTTTACAGGATGGCTACACCTTC.

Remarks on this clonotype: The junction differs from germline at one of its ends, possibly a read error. The CDR3 sequence: CASRERGIGAEAFF. Here the CDR3 DNA reads TGTGCCAGCCGTGAAAGGGGGATAGGGGCTGAAGCTTTCTTT. V usage is TRBV2 and J usage is TRBJ1-1; possibly TRBD1 for D (6 bases). Germline CDR1 reads SNHLY; CDR2 reads FYNNEI. The CDR3 extends over 14 amino acids.

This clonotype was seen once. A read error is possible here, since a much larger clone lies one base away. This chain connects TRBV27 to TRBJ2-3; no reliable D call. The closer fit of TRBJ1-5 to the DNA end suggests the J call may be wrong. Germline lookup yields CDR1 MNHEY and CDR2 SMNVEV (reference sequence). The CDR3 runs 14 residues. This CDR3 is CASSLTASTDTQHF. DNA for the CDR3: TGTGCCAGCAGCCTGACTGCTAGCACAGATACGCAGCATTTT.

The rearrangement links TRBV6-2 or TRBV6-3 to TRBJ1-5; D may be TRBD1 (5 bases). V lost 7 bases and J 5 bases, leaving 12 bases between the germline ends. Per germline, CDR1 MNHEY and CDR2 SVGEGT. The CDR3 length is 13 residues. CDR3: CASTDSRYQPQHF. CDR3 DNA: TGTGCCAGCACCGACAGTAGATATCAGCCCCAGCATTTT.

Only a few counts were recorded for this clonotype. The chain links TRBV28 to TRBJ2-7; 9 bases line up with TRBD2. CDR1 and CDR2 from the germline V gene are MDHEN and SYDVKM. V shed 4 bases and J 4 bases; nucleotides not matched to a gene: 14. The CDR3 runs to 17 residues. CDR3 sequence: CASSWGLSGSSKYEQYF. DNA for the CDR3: TGTGCCAGCAGTTGGGGTCTTAGCGGGAGCAGTAAATACGAGCAGTACTTC.

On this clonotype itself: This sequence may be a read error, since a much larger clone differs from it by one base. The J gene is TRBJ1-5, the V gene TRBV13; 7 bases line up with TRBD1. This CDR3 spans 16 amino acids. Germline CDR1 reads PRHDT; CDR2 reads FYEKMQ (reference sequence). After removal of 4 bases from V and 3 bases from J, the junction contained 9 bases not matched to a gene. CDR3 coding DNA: TGTGCCAGCAGCTCATGCGCGACAGGGCTCAATCAGCCCCAGCATTTT. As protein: CASSSCATGLNQPQHF.

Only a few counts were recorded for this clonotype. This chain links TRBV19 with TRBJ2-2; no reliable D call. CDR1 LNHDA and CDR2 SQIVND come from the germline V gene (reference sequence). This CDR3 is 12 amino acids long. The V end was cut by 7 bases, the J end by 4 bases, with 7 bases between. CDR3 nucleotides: TGTGCCAGTATGCCGGGCACCGGGGAGCTGTTTTTT. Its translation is CASMPGTGELFF.

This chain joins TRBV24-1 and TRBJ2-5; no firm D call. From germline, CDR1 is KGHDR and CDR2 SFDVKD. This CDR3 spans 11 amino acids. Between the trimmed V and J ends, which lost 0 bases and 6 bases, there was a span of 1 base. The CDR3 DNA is TGTGCCACCAGTGATTTGCAGACCCAGTACTTC. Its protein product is CATSDLQTQYF.

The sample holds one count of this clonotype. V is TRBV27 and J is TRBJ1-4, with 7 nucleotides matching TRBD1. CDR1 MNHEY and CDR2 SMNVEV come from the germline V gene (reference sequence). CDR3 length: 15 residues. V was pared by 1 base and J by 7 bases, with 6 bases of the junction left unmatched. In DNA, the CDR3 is TGTGCCAGCAGTTTATTCGCCAGGACAGGTGAAAAACTGTTTTTT. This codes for CASSLFARTGEKLFF.

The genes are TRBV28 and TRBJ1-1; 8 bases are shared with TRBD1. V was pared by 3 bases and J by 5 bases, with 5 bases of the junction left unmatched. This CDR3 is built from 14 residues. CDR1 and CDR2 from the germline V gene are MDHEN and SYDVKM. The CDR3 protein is CASSLAGGATEAFF. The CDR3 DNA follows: TGTGCCAGCAGTTTGGCAGGGGGCGCGACTGAAGCTTTCTTT.

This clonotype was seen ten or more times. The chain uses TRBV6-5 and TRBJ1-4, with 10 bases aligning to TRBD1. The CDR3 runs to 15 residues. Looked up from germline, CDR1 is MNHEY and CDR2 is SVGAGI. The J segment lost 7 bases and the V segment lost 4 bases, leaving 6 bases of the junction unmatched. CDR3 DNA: TGTGCCAGCAGTTCTGGGACAGGGGTGACTGAAAAACTGTTTTTT. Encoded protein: CASSSGTGVTEKLFF.

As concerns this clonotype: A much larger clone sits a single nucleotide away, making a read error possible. CDR3 DNA sequence: TGTGCCAGCAGTATCAACGGAGGAGCTGAAGCTTTCTTT. Translated, it gives CASSINGGAEAFF. The chain uses TRBV27 and TRBJ1-1; D is undetermined. CDR1 MNHEY and CDR2 SMNVEV come from the germline V gene (reference sequence). This CDR3 has 13 amino acids. The germline V and J ends were trimmed by 5 bases and 6 bases, with 13 bases remaining between them.

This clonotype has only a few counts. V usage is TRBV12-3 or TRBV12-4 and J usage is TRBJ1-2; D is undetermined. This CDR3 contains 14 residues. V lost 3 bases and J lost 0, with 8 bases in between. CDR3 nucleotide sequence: TGTGCCAGCAGTTTCGGGGTAGCTAACTATGGCTACACCTTC. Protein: CASSFGVANYGYTF.

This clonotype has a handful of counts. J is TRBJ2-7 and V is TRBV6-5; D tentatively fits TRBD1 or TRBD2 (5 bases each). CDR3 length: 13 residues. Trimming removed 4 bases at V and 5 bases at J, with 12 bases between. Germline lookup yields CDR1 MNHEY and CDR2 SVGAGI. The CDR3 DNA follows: TGTGCCAGCAGTTTCTTGGGGGACCACGAGCAGTACTTC. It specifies CASSFLGDHEQYF.

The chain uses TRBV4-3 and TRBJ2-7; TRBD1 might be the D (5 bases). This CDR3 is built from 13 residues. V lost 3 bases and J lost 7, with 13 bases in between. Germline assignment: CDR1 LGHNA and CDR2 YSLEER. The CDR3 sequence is CASSQVLGLEQYF. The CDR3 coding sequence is TGCGCCAGCAGCCAGGTTTTGGGGCTTGAGCAGTACTTC.